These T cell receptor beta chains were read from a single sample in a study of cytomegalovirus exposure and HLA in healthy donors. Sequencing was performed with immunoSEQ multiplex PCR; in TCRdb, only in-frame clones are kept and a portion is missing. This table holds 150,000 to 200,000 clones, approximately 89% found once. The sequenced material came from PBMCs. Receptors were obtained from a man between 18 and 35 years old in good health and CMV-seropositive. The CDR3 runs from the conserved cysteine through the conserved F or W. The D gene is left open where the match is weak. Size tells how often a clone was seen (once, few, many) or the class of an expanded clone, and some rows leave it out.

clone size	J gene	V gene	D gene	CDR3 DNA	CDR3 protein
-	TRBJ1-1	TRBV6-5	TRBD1	TGTGCCAGCGCCGACGCCGGGACAGGGTCTTCGGAAGCTTTCTTT	CASADAGTGSSEAFF
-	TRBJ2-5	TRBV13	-	TGTGCCAGCAGCGGAAGTGGAGCCCAAGAGACCCAGTACTTC	CASSGSGAQETQYF
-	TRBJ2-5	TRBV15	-	TGTGCCACCAGGCCGCGGCAGGGCCAAGAGACCCAGTACTTC	CATRPRQGQETQYF
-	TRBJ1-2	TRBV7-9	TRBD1	TGTGCCAGCAGCTTAGGGACAGGGGGGATCTATGGCTACACCTTC	CASSLGTGGIYGYTF
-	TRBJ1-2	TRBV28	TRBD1	TGTGCCAGCAGGGCCGGAGACAGGGTCGAGGGCTACACCTTC	CASRAGDRVEGYTF
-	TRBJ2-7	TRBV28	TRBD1	TGTGCCAGCAGTATACAGGGGAGAGGAGGCTACGAGCAGTACTTC	CASSIQGRGGYEQYF
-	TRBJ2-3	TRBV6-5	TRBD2	TGTGCCAGCAGACTTAGCGGGAGAGATACGCAGTATTTT	CASRLSGRDTQYF
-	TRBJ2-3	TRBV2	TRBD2	TGTGCCAGCAGGGGAGCGGGCGGGAGTACAGATACGCAGTATTTT	CASRGAGGSTDTQYF
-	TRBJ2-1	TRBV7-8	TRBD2	TGTGCCAGCAGCTTACGGGAACTAGCGGGCAATGAGCAGTTCTTC	CASSLRELAGNEQFF
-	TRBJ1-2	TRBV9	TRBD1	TGTGCCAGCAGCCCGCAGGGGGCTGCCTATGGCTACACCTTC	CASSPQGAAYGYTF
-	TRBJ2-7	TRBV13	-	TGTGCCAGCAGCTTAGGGAGGGACGAGCAGTACTTC	CASSLGRDEQYF
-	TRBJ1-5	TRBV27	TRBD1	TGTGCCAGCAGTTATCAGGGGGATCAGCCCCAGCATTTT	CASSYQGDQPQHF
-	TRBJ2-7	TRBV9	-	TGTGCCAGCAGCGTAGCCCCTCTCGGGGCCTACGAGCAGTACTTC	CASSVAPLGAYEQYF
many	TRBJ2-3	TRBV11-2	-	TGTGCCAGCAGCCCCACTTACGGGGGAAGCACAGATACGCAGTATTTT	CASSPTYGGSTDTQYF
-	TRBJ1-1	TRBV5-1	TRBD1	TGCGCCAGCAGCTTCGGGACAGCTTCCACTGAAGCTTTCTTT	CASSFGTASTEAFF
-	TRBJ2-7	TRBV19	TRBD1	TGTGCCAGTAGTACTCTGGGGACAGGGAAAACCTACGAGCAGTACTTC	CASSTLGTGKTYEQYF
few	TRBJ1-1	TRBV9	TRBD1	TGTGCCAGCACCCCGACAGGGCGGATAAGCACTGAAGCTTTCTTT	CASTPTGRISTEAFF
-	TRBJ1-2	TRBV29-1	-	TGCAGCCCAAAAAGTGACAGAACTAATGGCTACACCTTC	CSPKSDRTNGYTF
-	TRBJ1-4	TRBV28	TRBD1	TGTGCCAGCAGTACCCCCCAGGGGGGTAATGAAAAACTGTTTTTT	CASSTPQGGNEKLFF
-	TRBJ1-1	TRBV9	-	TGTGCAGCCGGGGCAGGGGCGAACACTGAAGCTTTCTTT	CAAGAGANTEAFF
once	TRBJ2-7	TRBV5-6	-	TGTGCCAGCAGCTTGGATCCGGGGAGGAGGAACGAGCAGTACTTC	CASSLDPGRRNEQYF
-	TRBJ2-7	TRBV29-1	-	TGCAGCGTCTGCAGCCCACAGGACTACGAGCAGTACTTC	CSVCSPQDYEQYF
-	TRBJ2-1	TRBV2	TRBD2	TGTGCCAGCAGTGTCAAAGCGGGAGGTTACAATGAGCAGTTCTTC	CASSVKAGGYNEQFF
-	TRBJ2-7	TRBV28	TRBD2	TGTGCCAGCAGTCCGAGCGGGACTAGATTTGAGCAGTACTTC	CASSPSGTRFEQYF
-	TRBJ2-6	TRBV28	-	TGTGCCAGCGTGACAGGGACTCTTGGGGCCAACGTCCTGACTTTC	CASVTGTLGANVLTF
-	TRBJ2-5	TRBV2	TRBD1	TGTGCCAGCCTAGGGGACAGGGCTCAAGAGACCCAGTACTTC	CASLGDRAQETQYF
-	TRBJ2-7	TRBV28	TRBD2	TGTGCCAGCCTTGGTCTGGGGGGGTCCTACGAGCAGTACTTC	CASLGLGGSYEQYF
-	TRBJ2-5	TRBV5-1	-	TGCGCCAGCAGCTTGGTAGAGGGTTTGGAGACCCAGTACTTC	CASSLVEGLETQYF
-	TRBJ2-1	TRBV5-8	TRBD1	TGTGCCAGCAGCAGGGACAGGACCAGCTCCTACAATGAGCAGTTCTTC	CASSRDRTSSYNEQFF
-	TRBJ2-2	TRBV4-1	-	TGCGCCAGCAGGAGGGTCGGGGGGAACACCGGGGAGCTGTTTTTT	CASRRVGGNTGELFF
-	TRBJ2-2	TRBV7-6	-	TGTGCCAGCAGCTTAGGGGAGCTGAACACCGGGGAGCTGTTTTTT	CASSLGELNTGELFF
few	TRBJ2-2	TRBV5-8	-	TGTGCCAGCAGCCCGGACATCACCGGGGAGCTGTTTTTT	CASSPDITGELFF
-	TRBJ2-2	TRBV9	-	TGTGCCAGCAGCGTAGGGACAGTGAACACCGGGGAGCTGTTTTTT	CASSVGTVNTGELFF
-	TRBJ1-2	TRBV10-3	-	TGTGCCATCCGGCCAGGGTCTAACTATGGCTACACCTTC	CAIRPGSNYGYTF
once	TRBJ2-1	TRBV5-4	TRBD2	TGTGCCAGCAGCTTGGCGTCCGGGACTAGCGGGGGGAGGGAGCAGTTCTTC	CASSLASGTSGGREQFF
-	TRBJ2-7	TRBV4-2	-	TGTGCCAGCAGCCAAGACGCTAGCCGATACTACGAGCAGTACTTC	CASSQDASRYYEQYF
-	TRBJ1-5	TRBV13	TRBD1	TGTGCCAGCAGCACAGGGGTGTCTCAGCCCCAGCATTTT	CASSTGVSQPQHF
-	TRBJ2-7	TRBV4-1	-	TGCGCCAGCAGCCAAGATCTAGGCAGGGGCCACGAGCAGTACTTC	CASSQDLGRGHEQYF
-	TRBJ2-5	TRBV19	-	TGTGCCAGTAGCTCCTTCCAGGGCCAAGAGACCCAGTACTTC	CASSSFQGQETQYF
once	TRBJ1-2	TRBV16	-	TGTGCCAGCAGCCAAGCAGTCCTGGGAGTCTATGGCTACACCTTC	CASSQAVLGVYGYTF
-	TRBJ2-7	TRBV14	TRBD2	TGTGCCAGCAGCCAAACTAGCGGGAGTTTCAGCGAGCAGTACTTC	CASSQTSGSFSEQYF
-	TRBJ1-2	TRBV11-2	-	TGTGCCAGCAGCTTAGTCGCGTATGGCTACACCTTC	CASSLVAYGYTF
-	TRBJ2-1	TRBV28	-	TGTGCCAGCAGTCTTTTCAGGGTTTATGAGCAGTTCTTC	CASSLFRVYEQFF
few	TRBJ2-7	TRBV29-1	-	TGCAGCGTACTCGAGGGAGAGCAGTACTTC	CSVLEGEQYF
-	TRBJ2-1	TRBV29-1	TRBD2	TGCAGCGTGCGCCTAGCGGGCGGCTCCTACAATGAGCAGTTCTTC	CSVRLAGGSYNEQFF